This is a list of T cell receptor beta chains from one sample in a study of vaccination and CD4 T cells after COVID-19. No antigen has been identified for these receptors. TCRdb analysed the PCR reads with MiXCR anew, one entry per CDR3 protein. The sample shows under 25,000 distinct CDR3 sequences, approximately 37% of them seen only once. Material: cultured CD4+ T cells from blood. These TCRs come from a human donor with COVID-19. CDR3s include the opening cysteine and the closing phenylalanine or tryptophan. A D gene is named only where the DNA matches it firmly. Only some rows state a clone size, as once, few, many or a class for expanded clones.

V: TRBV6-1
D: TRBD1
size: few
J: TRBJ1-2
CDR3: CASSTLTGDYGYTF
DNA: TGTGCCAGCAGTACGTTGACAGGGGATTATGGCTACACCTTC

V: TRBV19
D: TRBD2
size: few
J: TRBJ2-1
CDR3: CASSLLIAGGQNNEQFF
DNA: TGTGCCAGTAGTCTCTTGATAGCGGGGGGCCAGAACAATGAGCAGTTCTTC

V: TRBV5-6
D: NA
size: once
J: TRBJ2-1
CDR3: CASDLMSGGSHNEQFF
DNA: TGTGCCAGTGACCTAATGTCGGGGGGCAGCCACAATGAGCAGTTCTTC

V: TRBV19
D: NA
size: NA
J: TRBJ2-2
CDR3: CASRTGSANTGELFF
DNA: TGTGCCAGTAGGACCGGGTCCGCGAACACCGGGGAGCTGTTTTTT

V: TRBV19
D: TRBD1
size: NA
J: TRBJ1-2
CDR3: CASSTTGNYGYTF
DNA: TGTGCCAGTAGTACGACAGGGAACTATGGCTACACCTTC

V: TRBV6-4
D: NA
size: NA
J: TRBJ1-1
CDR3: CASRGVNTEAFF
DNA: TGTGCCAGCAGGGGAGTGAACACTGAAGCTTTCTTT

V: TRBV6-1
D: TRBD1
size: NA
J: TRBJ1-1
CDR3: CASRDRAATEAFF
DNA: TGTGCCAGCAGGGACAGGGCGGCCACTGAAGCTTTCTTT

V: TRBV6-1
D: NA
size: NA
J: TRBJ1-2
CDR3: CASADSGRVDGYTF
DNA: TGTGCCAGCGCCGACTCGGGACGTGTCGACGGCTACACCTTC

V: TRBV11-2
D: NA
size: NA
J: TRBJ2-2
CDR3: CASSLGGAGTGELFF
DNA: TGTGCCAGCAGCTTAGGTGGGGCGGGAACCGGGGAGCTGTTTTTT

V: TRBV6-1
D: NA
size: NA
J: TRBJ1-1
CDR3: CASRPESFNTEAFF
DNA: TGTGCCAGCAGACCCGAGTCATTCAACACTGAAGCTTTCTTT

V: TRBV10-3
D: TRBD1
size: few
J: TRBJ1-2
CDR3: CAISGDSVGYTF
DNA: TGTGCCATCAGTGGGGACAGCGTCGGCTACACCTTC

V: TRBV2
D: NA
size: few
J: TRBJ1-2
CDR3: CASNRMGWSGGSYTF
DNA: TGTGCCAGCAACCGAATGGGATGGTCGGGGGGGAGCTACACCTTC

V: TRBV11-2
D: NA
size: NA
J: TRBJ1-1
CDR3: CASSLRGYNTEAFF
DNA: TGTGCCAGCAGCTTAAGGGGTTACAACACTGAAGCTTTCTTT

V: TRBV20-1
D: NA
size: few
J: TRBJ1-2
CDR3: CSARDLDYGYTF
DNA: TGCAGTGCTAGAGATCTCGACTATGGCTACACCTTC

V: TRBV20-1
D: NA
size: few
J: TRBJ1-1
CDR3: CSASEGLRGTEAFF
DNA: TGCAGTGCTAGTGAGGGTTTGCGGGGAACTGAAGCTTTCTTT

V: TRBV12-3/TRBV12-4
D: NA
size: NA
J: TRBJ2-3
CDR3: CASTGGYSSTDTQYF
DNA: TGTGCCAGCACCGGAGGATATTCTAGCACAGATACGCAGTATTTT

V: TRBV6-2/TRBV6-3
D: NA
size: few
J: TRBJ2-5
CDR3: CASSFGKQETQYF
DNA: TGTGCCAGCAGTTTTGGCAAACAAGAGACCCAGTACTTC

V: TRBV5-1
D: NA
size: once
J: TRBJ2-4
CDR3: CASSQNQGQNIQYF
DNA: TGCGCCAGCAGCCAAAATCAAGGACAGAACATTCAGTACTTC

V: TRBV11-2
D: TRBD1
size: NA
J: TRBJ1-2
CDR3: CASSLEGTGGDGYTF
DNA: TGTGCCAGCAGCTTAGAGGGGACAGGGGGCGATGGCTACACCTTC

V: TRBV11-1
D: NA
size: NA
J: TRBJ1-5
CDR3: CASSLTAGKDQPQHF
DNA: TGTGCCAGCAGCTTAACCGCAGGGAAGGATCAGCCCCAGCATTTT

V: TRBV12-3/TRBV12-4
D: NA
size: NA
J: TRBJ1-2
CDR3: CASRLQGLGYGYTF
DNA: TGTGCCAGCAGACTTCAGGGGTTAGGGTATGGCTACACCTTC

V: TRBV5-8
D: NA
size: NA
J: TRBJ1-2
CDR3: CASSLDYVSYGYTF
DNA: TGTGCCAGCAGCTTGGATTATGTGAGCTATGGCTACACCTTC

V: TRBV20-1
D: NA
size: few
J: TRBJ2-5
CDR3: CSAPASKGRETQYF
DNA: TGCAGTGCCCCCGCGTCTAAGGGTAGGGAGACCCAGTACTTC

V: TRBV19
D: TRBD1
size: NA
J: TRBJ1-1
CDR3: CASRGQGYTEAFF
DNA: TGTGCCAGTCGGGGACAGGGGTATACTGAAGCTTTCTTT

V: TRBV19
D: TRBD1
size: few
J: TRBJ2-6
CDR3: CASSIPGQGANVLTF
DNA: TGTGCCAGTAGTATTCCGGGACAGGGGGCCAACGTCCTGACTTTC